The next 15 T cell receptor beta chains were all read from a single sample in a study of shared clonotypes between healthy human individuals. Using immunoSEQ multiplex PCR, the repertoire was profiled, and TCRdb retains in-frame clones only, with some absent. The data hold some 2,000,000 clones, with about 95% observed a single time. What was sequenced was naive CD4+ T cells sorted from blood. Documented subset: CD45RA+ positively selected. The receptors were gathered from a young man in good health.

This chain joins TRBV7-8 and TRBJ2-7; D is ambiguous. V was pared by 4 bases and J by 3 bases, with 7 bases between. CDR1 SGHVS and CDR2 FQNEAQ come from the germline V gene. The CDR3 loop spans 12 amino acids. CDR3 in DNA: TGTGCCAGCAGCTCCACCCTCTACGAGCAGTACTTC. Encoded protein: CASSSTLYEQYF.

Of note for this clone: This specimen includes other DNA sequences encoding the same CDR3. The rearrangement uses TRBV5-1 and TRBJ2-1; D unclear. Germline V gene sequence: CDR1 SGHRS, CDR2 YFSETQ. The CDR3 totals 15 residues. V was cut by 0 bases and J by 0 bases, with 7 bases left in between. The CDR3 sequence: CASSLARSSYNEQFF. The CDR3 region has the DNA TGCGCCAGCAGCTTGGCGCGGAGCTCCTACAATGAGCAGTTCTTC. Drawing the rest from reference TRBV5-1 and TRBJ2-1, the complete variable domain is KAGVTQTPRYLIKTRGQQVTLSCSPISGHRSVSWYQQTPGQGLQFLFEYFSETQRNKGNFPGRFSGRQFSNSRSEMNVSTLELGDSALYLCASSLARSSYNEQFFGPGTRLTVL.

The chain recombines TRBV30 with TRBJ2-1; 7 bases map to TRBD1. Germline values: CDR1 GTSNPN, CDR2 SVGIG (reference sequence). Losses at the gene ends were 7 bases for V and 8 bases for J; bases not matched to a gene: 8. This CDR3 spans 12 amino acids. CDR3 DNA sequence: TGTGCCTACACCGGGACAGTCTATGAGCAGTTCTTC. Translation: CAYTGTVYEQFF.

The J gene is TRBJ2-5, the V gene TRBV7-3; 9 bases fit TRBD2. The germline V gene has CDR1 SGHTA and CDR2 FQGTGA. The CDR3 consists of 16 residues. The V segment lost 3 bases and the J segment 5 bases; nucleotides outside the gene matches: 10. As DNA, the CDR3 is TGTGCCAGCAGCTTGGAGAAGGAAGCGGGGGGCGAGACCCAGTACTTC. Its protein is CASSLEKEAGGETQYF. The variable domain in full, completed from reference TRBV7-3 and TRBJ2-5, reads GAGVSQTPSNKVTEKGKYVELRCDPISGHTALYWYRQSLGQGPEFLIYFQGTGAADDSGLPNDRFFAVRPEGSVSTLKIQRTERGDSAVYLCASSLEKEAGGETQYFGPGTRLLVL.

This chain links TRBV5-1 with TRBJ2-3; 8 bases fit TRBD2. Trimming at V came to 3 bases and at J to 1 base, leaving 4 bases not matched to a gene. Germline CDR1 reads SGHRS; CDR2 reads YFSETQ. There are 15 residues in the CDR3. Written as DNA, the CDR3 is TGCGCCAGCAGCTCCATGACTAGCGGCACAGATACGCAGTATTTT. It yields the protein CASSSMTSGTDTQYF.

V and J are TRBV5-4 and TRBJ1-4; 7 bases agree with TRBD1. Trimming cost V 3 bases and J 5 bases; bases outside gene matches: 4. This CDR3 is 14 amino acids long. Looked up from germline, CDR1 is SGHNT and CDR2 is YYREEE (reference sequence). The CDR3 protein is CASSWDSFNEKLFF. The CDR3 DNA is TGTGCCAGCAGCTGGGACAGTTTCAATGAAAAACTGTTTTTT.

As to this clone: Distinct nucleotide sequences in the sample also encode this CDR3. DNA of the CDR3: TGTGCCAGCAGCTTGAGAGGCGGCACTGAAGCTTTCTTT. Its protein product is CASSLRGGTEAFF. The rearrangement uses TRBV7-9 and TRBJ1-1; D gene unclear. The ends were cut back, 3 bases at V and 4 bases at J, with 9 bases in the middle. The CDR3 length is 13 residues. Looked up from germline, CDR1 is SEHNR and CDR2 is FQNEAQ (reference sequence).

The chain is built from TRBV10-1 and TRBJ2-5, with D possibly TRBD2 on 6 matching bases. CDR1 and CDR2 from the germline V gene are WNHNN and SYGVQD (reference sequence). CDR3 length: 13 amino acids. Trimming removed 4 bases at V and 2 bases at J, with 8 bases between. The CDR3 bases are TGCGCCAGCAGTGGCGGGATTCAAGAGACCCAGTACTTC. Translated: CASSGGIQETQYF.

V and J are TRBV18 and TRBJ1-6; 8 positions match TRBD1. Trimming at V came to 6 bases and at J to 10 bases, leaving 8 bases not matched to a gene. CDR1 KGHSH and CDR2 LQKENI come from the germline V gene. The CDR3 has 14 residues. CDR3 region: CASSPDRGWSPLHF. The CDR3 DNA reads as TGTGCCAGCTCCCCTGACAGGGGATGGTCACCCCTCCACTTT.

This chain connects TRBV6-1 to TRBJ2-1; D remains ambiguous. CDR1 MNHNS and CDR2 SASEGT come from the germline V gene. V was pared by 6 bases and J by 4 bases, with 13 bases between. The CDR3 covers 14 residues. CDR3 loop: CASRVAYEYNEQFF. DNA for the CDR3: TGTGCCAGCAGAGTAGCCTACGAATACAATGAGCAGTTCTTC.

V is TRBV12-5 and J is TRBJ2-1, with D possibly matching TRBD1 (6 bases). The V and J ends lost 2 bases and 2 bases respectively, with 16 bases between them. This CDR3 is 17 amino acids long. CDR1 and CDR2 (germline): LGHNT, FRNRAP. The CDR3 coding sequence is TGTGCTAGTGGTTTGTTAGTTTTGGGGACACCCTACAATGAGCAGTTCTTC. This codes for CASGLLVLGTPYNEQFF.

As regards this clone: The sample has other DNA sequences that encode this CDR3 too. This chain joins TRBV5-1 and TRBJ2-7, with 7 bases lining up with TRBD1. The CDR3 sequence is 14 residues long. V gave up 4 bases and J gave up 0 bases; unmatched junction bases: 4. Germline CDR1 is SGHRS and CDR2 is YFSETQ. The CDR3 DNA sequence: TGCGCCAGCAGCCTGACAGGGAGCTCCTACGAGCAGTACTTC. Encoded protein: CASSLTGSSYEQYF.

This rearrangement joins TRBV30 to TRBJ1-3; D is unclear. Germline V lookup: CDR1 GTSNPN, CDR2 SVGIG (reference sequence). This CDR3 region has 13 residues. The CDR3 DNA reads TGTGCTTATCACCCCGACTCTGGAAACACCATATATTTT. Encoded protein: CAYHPDSGNTIYF.

The gene calls are TRBV11-2 and TRBJ1-4; 7 bases agree with TRBD1. The CDR3 extends over 17 amino acids. From germline, CDR1 is SGHAT and CDR2 FQNNGV. V dropped 1 base and J dropped 1; count of bases not matched to a gene: 6. The CDR3 sequence: CASSLVGTAGTNEKLFF. The CDR3 region has the DNA TGTGCCAGCAGCTTAGTTGGGACAGCTGGAACTAATGAAAAACTGTTTTTT.

The count of this clone is one. This chain connects TRBV19 to TRBJ1-2; no clear D. The germline V and J ends were trimmed by 1 base and 1 base, with 16 bases remaining between them. CDR3 length: 17 residues. Germline CDR1 reads LNHDA; CDR2 reads SQIVND (reference sequence). The chain's CDR3 is CASSIGRTLQDNYGYTF. For the CDR3, the DNA is TGTGCCAGTAGTATAGGCAGAACCCTCCAGGATAACTATGGCTACACCTTC.